A selection of T cell receptor beta chains follows, all from one sample in a study of T cell responses to AZD1222 COVID-19 vaccine. TCRdb's table, derived via immunoSEQ multiplex PCR, lists solely in-frame clones and lacks some. The sample records about 130,000 clones, about 87% being singletons. The source was peripheral blood, collected on day 0 of AZD1222 vaccination. All receptors come from an adult in good health. The CDR3 runs from the conserved cysteine through the conserved F or W. D genes are given only for firm matches. Not all rows give a size; the values are once, few, many and, for expanded clones, a class.

few TRBJ1-4 TRBV28 NA TGTGCCAGCAGTGTAAGGGGGAAACTGTTTTTT CASSVRGKLFF
NA TRBJ2-7 TRBV27 NA TGTGCCAGCAGTGATGTCTGGGAGTTCTTCTCCGAGCAGTACTTC CASSDVWEFFSEQYF
NA TRBJ2-3 TRBV21-1 NA TGTGCCAGCAGCAAAAAGGGCGGGAGATCCACAGATACGCAGTATTTT CASSKKGGRSTDTQYF
few TRBJ2-7 TRBV27 TRBD2 TGTGCCAGCAGTTTATCCGGGACTAGCAGCTACGAGCAGTACTTC CASSLSGTSSYEQYF
NA TRBJ2-1 TRBV27 TRBD2 TGTGCCAGCAGAGCCGGGACTAGCGGGTCATTTTATTACAATGAGCAGTTCTTC CASRAGTSGSFYYNEQFF
once TRBJ1-6 TRBV7-3 NA TGTGCCAGCAGTCGTGGGTCGAATTCACCCCTCCACTTT CASSRGSNSPLHF
few TRBJ1-5 TRBV2 TRBD1 TGTGCCAGCAGTGGGGACAGGGGGCTTCAGCCCCAGCATTTT CASSGDRGLQPQHF
NA TRBJ1-5 TRBV5-1 NA TGCGCCAGCAGCTTACCCGCAGGGGATCAGCCCCAGCATTTT CASSLPAGDQPQHF
NA TRBJ2-5 TRBV7-9 NA TGTGCCAGCAGCCTCCTTTTGGGGGGCGGTCAAGAGACCCAGTACTTC CASSLLLGGGQETQYF
NA TRBJ2-7 TRBV24-1 TRBD1 TGTGCCACCAGTGATCCGGGACAGAACTCCTACGAGCAGTACTTC CATSDPGQNSYEQYF
NA TRBJ1-3 TRBV3-1/TRBV3-2 NA TGTGCCAGCAGCCAAGACAGGGGAAACACCATATATTTT CASSQDRGNTIYF
once TRBJ2-3 TRBV4-2 NA TGTGCCAGCAGCCCAACCTTAGGGTTCGGAGATACGCAGTATTTT CASSPTLGFGDTQYF
NA TRBJ2-3 TRBV10-3 NA TGTGCCATCAGTACGCCTAGCGTTGGAGATACGCAGTATTTT CAISTPSVGDTQYF
NA TRBJ1-3 TRBV11-3 NA TGTGCCAGCAGCCCGAATCGGGGTTCGGACACCATATATTTT CASSPNRGSDTIYF
NA TRBJ1-2 TRBV16 TRBD1 TGTGCCAGCAGCCAATCATCCTTGGGACAGGGAGCAAGCGAGGGAGGCTACACCTTC CASSQSSLGQGASEGGYTF
once TRBJ2-2 TRBV15 NA TGTGCCACCAGCAGAGGGGCCGTTAACACCGGGGAGCTGTTTTTT CATSRGAVNTGELFF
NA TRBJ2-2 TRBV6-4 TRBD2 TGTGCCAGCAGTGAATCGGGACTAGAGACGGGGGAGCTGTTTTTT CASSESGLETGELFF
NA TRBJ1-1 TRBV27 NA TGTGCCAGCAGTTTAATGGCGAACACTGAAGCTTTCTTT CASSLMANTEAFF
NA TRBJ1-2 TRBV2 TRBD1 TGTGCCAAGGATACTTCCGGGACAGGGGGTGTCTACACCTTC CAKDTSGTGGVYTF
NA TRBJ2-2 TRBV28 NA TGTGCCAGCAGTCCCCCGAGAGCAACCGGGGAGCTGTTTTTT CASSPPRATGELFF
NA TRBJ1-5 TRBV19 NA TGTGCCAGTAGTATAGAGGGGCGATGGCGGCCCCAGCATTTT CASSIEGRWRPQHF
NA TRBJ2-7 TRBV10-3 TRBD1 TGTGCCATCAGTGAGTCTAGGGGGCTGGGGGAGCAGTACTTC CAISESRGLGEQYF